This TCR beta chain was sequenced for a study of regulatory T cells in long-lasting Graves disease. General study findings and limits: Limited samples may have lowered accuracy. New patients shared 950 to 1,000 public clonotypes, fewer than the approximately 2,700 shared by persistent patients.

V trimming: 3 bases; J trimming: 2 bases; junction bases outside the gene matches: 6. Germline assignment: CDR1 PRHDT and CDR2 FYEKMQ (reference sequence). This CDR3 has 16 residues. Combining iRepertoire HTBI primers with Arm-PCR of CDR3 regions, the authors built TCR beta libraries. TCRdb reprocessed the multiplex PCR reads with MiXCR, giving one entry per CDR3 protein. The sample yields 370,000 or so distinct CDR3 sequences, 15% to 20% seen once. Regarding time point: newly diagnosed GD, antithyroid drugs for less than 3 months. The authors made the TCR library using RNA they extracted from PBMCs. This clonotype has at least ten counts. Its antigen is unidentified. These data were also filed under a second study, of T cells in Graves' hyperthyroidism and ophthalmopathy.

The source of this sequence is a woman aged 18-29 years with Graves disease. The chain is built from TRBV13 and TRBJ2-7; 11 nucleotides agree with TRBD2. This material consisted of peripheral blood mononuclear cells (PBMCs), taken at new diagnosis, from a patient treated with antithyroid drugs. The CDR3 DNA reads TGTGCCAGCAGCTTGCTAGCGGGGGGCAGCCCCTACGAGCAGTACTTC. Translation: CASSLLAGGSPYEQYF.